The 6 T cell receptor beta chains in this list originate from one sample, sequenced in a study of T-cell reconstitution after alpha-beta-depleted transplantation in children. Molecular barcoding with unique molecular identifiers was used for the TCRbeta library. Using its own MiXCR run on the PCR reads, TCRdb lists one record per CDR3 protein. The data show about 690,000 distinct CDR3 sequences, with around 16% seen just once and approximately 1% held by the top ten. The sample consisted of PBMCs from the stem cell graft donor, taken from the stem cell graft. These receptors all stem from a human donor who donated a stem cell graft to a child with acute myeloid leukemia.

This clonotype was picked up a small number of times. J is TRBJ1-1 and V is TRBV6-5; D is possibly TRBD1 (6 bases). V lost 2 bases and J 3 bases, leaving 10 bases between the germline ends. The germline gives CDR1 MNHEY, CDR2 SVGAGI. There are 14 residues in the CDR3. The CDR3 region is CASSYERGDTEAFF. The CDR3 DNA reads as TGTGCCAGCAGTTACGAAAGGGGGGACACTGAAGCTTTCTTT.

This rearrangement joins TRBV7-2 to TRBJ1-1; 9 bases agree with TRBD1. Germline CDR1 reads SGHTA; CDR2 reads FQGNSA. The V and J ends lost 7 bases and 3 bases, in that order; junction bases with no gene match: 9. There are 15 residues in the CDR3. CDR3 nucleotide sequence: TGTGCCAGCATCCTCTCACAGGGGGCGCACACTGAAGCTTTCTTT. Translated: CASILSQGAHTEAFF. Full variable domain (rest looked up from reference TRBV7-2 and TRBJ1-1): GAGVSQSPSNKVTEKGKDVELRCDPISGHTALYWYRQSLGQGLEFLIYFQGNSAPDKSGLPSDRFSAERTGGSVSTLTIQRTQQEDSAVYLCASILSQGAHTEAFFGQGTRLTVV.

At least ten counts were recorded for this clonotype. This chain links TRBV5-6 with TRBJ2-7; the D gene is possibly TRBD1 (5 bases). Germline V gives CDR1 SGHDT, CDR2 YYEEEE. This CDR3 has 12 residues. Trimming pared 0 bases from V and 6 bases from J, leaving 7 bases between. CDR3 in amino acids: CASSLAGREQYV. The CDR3 DNA reads as TGTGCCAGCAGCTTGGCAGGGCGCGAGCAGTACGTC.

This clonotype was seen repeatedly, ten times or more. V and J are TRBV24-1 and TRBJ2-1, with D perhaps TRBD2 (6 bases). CDR1 is KGHDR, CDR2 SFDVKD, per germline. CDR3 length: 16 residues. Trimming stripped 3 bases from V and 0 bases from J, with 11 bases between. The CDR3 bases are TGTGCCACCAGTGATCCCGGGACTCACTCCTACAATGAGCAGTTCTTC. This codes for CATSDPGTHSYNEQFF.

This chain links TRBV20-1 with TRBJ2-1; 15 bases are shared with TRBD2. CDR1 and CDR2 (germline): DFQATT, SNEGSKA (reference sequence). J lost 0 bases, V lost 3 bases, and 9 bases had no gene match. The CDR3 covers 19 residues. The chain's CDR3 is CSASFTPGLAGGSYNEQFF. DNA for the CDR3: TGCAGTGCTAGTTTTACGCCGGGACTAGCGGGGGGCTCCTACAATGAGCAGTTCTTC.

This clonotype was observed a few times. The rearrangement uses TRBV20-1 and TRBJ2-3, with TRBD2 matching 8 bases. The CDR3 contains 14 residues. The germline V gene encodes CDR1 DFQATT and CDR2 SNEGSKA (reference sequence). The J segment lost 6 bases and the V segment lost 3 bases, leaving 8 bases of the junction unmatched. The CDR3 spells CSASASGPKDTQYF. The CDR3 DNA reads as TGCAGTGCTAGTGCTAGCGGGCCCAAGGATACGCAGTATTTT.